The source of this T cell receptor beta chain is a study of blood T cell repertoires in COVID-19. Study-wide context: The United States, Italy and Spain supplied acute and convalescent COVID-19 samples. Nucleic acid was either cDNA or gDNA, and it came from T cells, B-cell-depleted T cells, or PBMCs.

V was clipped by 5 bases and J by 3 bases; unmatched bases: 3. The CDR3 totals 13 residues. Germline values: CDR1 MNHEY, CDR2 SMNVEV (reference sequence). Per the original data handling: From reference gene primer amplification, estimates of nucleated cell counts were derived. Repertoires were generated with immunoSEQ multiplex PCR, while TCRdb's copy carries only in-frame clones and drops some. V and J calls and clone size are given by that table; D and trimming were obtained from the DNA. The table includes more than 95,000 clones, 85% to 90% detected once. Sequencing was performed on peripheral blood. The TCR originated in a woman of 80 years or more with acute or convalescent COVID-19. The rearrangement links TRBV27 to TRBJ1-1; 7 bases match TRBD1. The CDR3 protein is CASSADRDTEAFF. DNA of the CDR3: TGTGCCAGCAGTGCTGACAGGGACACTGAAGCTTTCTTT.